What follows are 25 T cell receptor beta chains derived from one specimen sequenced in a study of T cells after yellow fever vaccination. Using its own MiXCR run on the 5' RACE reads, TCRdb lists one record per CDR3 protein. Of around 600,000 distinct CDR3 sequences listed, 9% to 15% are singletons. The specimen was PBMCs, collected on the day of the yellow fever booster vaccination. The receptors originated from a man aged 25 to 45 who received the YFV17D yellow fever vaccine.

This clonotype was counted a few times. The chain has TRBV24-1 and TRBJ2-5; 8 positions match TRBD2. The CDR3 has 16 amino acids. From germline, CDR1 is KGHDR and CDR2 SFDVKD. V lost 6 bases, J lost 2 bases, and 10 bases stayed unmatched. For the CDR3, the DNA is TGTGCCACCAGTTACTGGGCGGGAGGCACACAAGAGACCCAGTACTTC. Translating gives CATSYWAGGTQETQYF.

This clonotype came up a few times. This chain uses TRBV7-2 with TRBJ2-7, with 11 bases matching TRBD2. V lost 3 bases and J lost 0; bases outside the gene matches: 4. The CDR3 length is 16 residues. The germline CDR1 and CDR2 sequences are SGHTA and FQGNSA. This chain's CDR3 is CASSFLAGGSSYEQYF. The CDR3 bases are TGTGCCAGCAGCTTTCTAGCGGGAGGCAGCTCCTACGAGCAGTACTTC.

This clonotype has a handful of counts. The chain is built from TRBV15 and TRBJ2-5; TRBD2 matches at 7 bases. Per germline, CDR1 LNHNV and CDR2 YYDKDF (reference sequence). The CDR3 is made up of 16 amino acids. The junction had 5 bases not matched to a gene; V was cut back by 1 base and J by 0 bases. CDR3 protein: CATSRVPLADQETQYF. CDR3 nucleotide sequence: TGTGCCACCAGCAGAGTGCCCCTAGCGGACCAAGAGACCCAGTACTTC.

V and J are TRBV7-2 and TRBJ1-2; the D gene is possibly TRBD1 (5 bases). Trimming shortened V by 4 bases and J by 6 bases, and 18 bases separated the two germline ends. The CDR3 spans 15 residues. Germline CDR1 reads SGHTA; CDR2 reads FQGNSA. The CDR3 is CASSSNWGNPNGYTF. CDR3 sequence (DNA): TGTGCCAGCAGCTCCAATTGGGGGAACCCTAATGGCTACACCTTC.

This clonotype was detected many times. The V call is TRBV3-1, the J call TRBJ2-5, with D unclear. Germline V gives CDR1 LGHDT, CDR2 YNNKEL (reference sequence). This CDR3 has 12 amino acids. Trimming took 6 bases from V and 4 from J, leaving 9 bases between them. CDR3: CASRDPVETQYF. The CDR3 DNA follows: TGTGCCAGCAGGGACCCTGTAGAGACCCAGTACTTC.

This clonotype was found a few times. The chain carries TRBV5-4 and TRBJ2-3, with D uncertain. Germline CDR1 SGHNT, CDR2 YYREEE (reference sequence). The V end lost 4 bases, the J end lost 1 base, and 16 bases lay between the germline ends. The CDR3 runs to 16 residues. The CDR3 here is CASSRAEAAGTDTQYF. The DNA of the CDR3 is TGTGCCAGCAGCCGAGCTGAGGCGGCAGGCACAGATACGCAGTATTTT.

V gene TRBV20-1 combines with J gene TRBJ2-7, with 9 bases that match TRBD2. Germline CDR1 DFQATT, CDR2 SNEGSKA (reference sequence). Losses at the gene ends were 4 bases for V and 3 bases for J; bases not matched to a gene: 7. CDR3 size: 14 residues. Written as DNA, the CDR3 is TGCAGTGCTATGGTTCAGCGGGGGGTCTACGAGCAGTACTTC. Protein product: CSAMVQRGVYEQYF.

This clonotype appeared a few times. This sequence joins TRBV6-2 or TRBV6-3 and TRBJ2-7; D not certain. The germline V gene has CDR1 MNHEY and CDR2 SVGEGT. The CDR3 sequence is 13 residues long. V was cut by 2 bases and J by 7 bases, with 12 bases left in between. In DNA form, the CDR3 reads TGTGCCAGCAGTTACGGGCGGCGGAGTGAGCAGTACTTC. The encoded protein is CASSYGRRSEQYF.

This clonotype turned up a few times. The rearrangement links TRBV29-1 to TRBJ2-7; D is unresolved. V shed 4 bases and J shed 6 bases, with 10 bases lying between them. The CDR3 has 11 residues. CDR1 and CDR2 from the germline V gene are SQVTM and ANQGSEA. CDR3 nucleotides: TGCAGCGTTGGAAACTTTCCCGAGCAGTACTTC. Protein product: CSVGNFPEQYF.

This clonotype was seen many times. The chain joins TRBV27 to TRBJ2-3; D not certain. Trimming cost V 4 bases and J 7 bases, with 6 bases left between them. This CDR3 is built from 11 residues. Germline V gene lookup returns CDR1 MNHEY and CDR2 SMNVEV (reference sequence). For the CDR3, the DNA is TGTGCCAGCAGTTCAACCAATACGCAGTATTTT. It is translated as CASSSTNTQYF.

The rearrangement links TRBV5-1 to TRBJ2-5, with D possibly TRBD2 on 6 matching bases. The V end lost 4 bases, the J end lost 2 bases, and 15 bases lay between the germline ends. Germline loops: CDR1 SGHRS, CDR2 YFSETQ. The CDR3 totals 15 residues. The CDR3 reads CASSRLVGGQETQYF. The CDR3 nucleotides read TGCGCCAGCAGCCGACTAGTAGGAGGGCAAGAGACCCAGTACTTC. Full variable domain (missing parts from reference TRBV5-1 and TRBJ2-5): KAGVTQTPRYLIKTRGQQVTLSCSPISGHRSVSWYQQTPGQGLQFLFEYFSETQRNKGNFPGRFSGRQFSNSRSEMNVSTLELGDSALYLCASSRLVGGQETQYFGPGTRLLVL.

This clonotype was counted many times. The CDR3 here is CATRGLAASDEQFF. CDR3 in DNA: TGCGCCACTCGGGGGCTAGCGGCCTCGGATGAGCAGTTCTTC. The rearrangement links TRBV4-3 to TRBJ2-1, with D perhaps matching TRBD2 (7 bases). The ends were cut back, 10 bases at V and 8 bases at J, with 21 bases in the middle. The CDR3 extends over 14 amino acids. Germline-derived CDR1 and CDR2 are LGHNA and YSLEER.

The table lists this clonotype with a few counts. The J gene is TRBJ1-5, the V gene TRBV5-1, with a weak D call TRBD1 (5 bases). Germline V gives CDR1 SGHRS, CDR2 YFSETQ. The V gene lost 2 bases and the J gene lost 5 bases, with 14 bases spanning the gap. This CDR3 has 15 amino acids. CDR3 loop: CASSLVPGGDQPQHF. CDR3 coding DNA: TGCGCCAGCAGCTTAGTTCCGGGGGGAGATCAGCCCCAGCATTTT.

The chain recombines TRBV20-1 with TRBJ2-3; TRBD1 matches at 9 bases. Germline V gene data show CDR1 as DFQATT and CDR2 as SNEGSKA (reference sequence). There are 14 residues in the CDR3. The CDR3 loop is CSCLEGTGFNTQYF. The CDR3 DNA is TGCAGCTGTCTCGAGGGGACAGGGTTCAATACGCAGTATTTT.

This clonotype has more than one count but fewer than ten. CDR3 region: CASSDKAGVSYEQYF. Written as DNA, the CDR3 is TGTGCCAGCAGCGACAAGGCGGGAGTGTCCTACGAGCAGTACTTC. The rearrangement links TRBV7-9 to TRBJ2-7, with 7 bases identical to TRBD2. V dropped 5 bases and J dropped 1; count of bases not matched to a gene: 8. Germline values: CDR1 SEHNR, CDR2 FQNEAQ (reference sequence). The CDR3 is 15 amino acids.

V usage is TRBV2 and J usage is TRBJ1-2, with 7 bases fitting TRBD1. The CDR3 spans 14 residues. Germline V gene sequence: CDR1 SNHLY, CDR2 FYNNEI. V gave up 6 bases and J gave up 4 bases; unmatched junction bases: 8. As DNA, the CDR3 is TGTGCCAGCAGGTGGGGGAGGGGGCCCTATGGCTACACCTTC. It yields the protein CASRWGRGPYGYTF.

A few counts support this clonotype. The chain recombines TRBV5-1 with TRBJ2-3; D assignment may be TRBD1 or TRBD2 (5 bases each). V lost 4 bases, J lost 2 bases, and 11 bases lay in between. The CDR3 has 14 amino acids. Germline values: CDR1 SGHRS, CDR2 YFSETQ. The DNA of the CDR3 is TGCGCCAGCAGCGTTGGGACCGTCACAGATACGCAGTATTTT. Protein sequence: CASSVGTVTDTQYF.

V and J are TRBV7-8 and TRBJ2-1; a weak D match, TRBD2 (6 bases). This CDR3 is built from 15 residues. Deletions cut 3 bases from V and 9 bases from J, with 18 bases between. Germline CDR1 and CDR2: SGHVS and FQNEAQ. The CDR3 sequence is CASSFEARLGTEQFF. CDR3 nucleotides: TGTGCCAGCAGCTTCGAAGCCCGACTAGGGACTGAGCAGTTCTTC. The entire variable domain, with the rest obtained from reference TRBV7-8 and TRBJ2-1, is as follows: GAGVSQSPRYKVAKRGQDVALRCDPISGHVSLFWYQQALGQGPEFLTYFQNEAQLDKSGLPSDRFFAERPEGSVSTLKIQRTQQEDSAVYLCASSFEARLGTEQFFGPGTRLTVL.

A word on this clonotype: The DNA is left out, because the CDR3 cannot be placed on it with certainty; the CDR3 is given as TCRdb lists it. The chain joins TRBV15 to TRBJ2-5; the D call TRBD2 from the table was never checked on the DNA. The CDR3 adds up to 15 amino acids, both ends counted. Germline CDR1 and CDR2: LNHNV and YYDKDF (reference sequence). The CDR3: CATSVAGGNQETQSF.

This clonotype showed up many times. The chain's CDR3 is CASSLGTESPQYF. The DNA for the CDR3 is TGCGCCAGCAGCTTGGGCACCGAAAGCCCCCAGTACTTC. The chain carries TRBV5-1 and TRBJ2-5; the D is unclear. Germline V lookup: CDR1 SGHRS, CDR2 YFSETQ. V lost 0 bases and J 9 bases, leaving 12 bases between the germline ends. This CDR3 has 13 amino acids.

This clonotype occurred many times. V and J are TRBV27 and TRBJ2-1, with a tentative D call TRBD2 (5 bases). From germline, CDR1 is MNHEY and CDR2 SMNVEV (reference sequence). The CDR3 runs 12 residues. V was cut by 3 bases and J by 6 bases, with 6 bases left in between. The CDR3 here is CASSFGLNEQFF. CDR3 nucleotide sequence: TGTGCCAGCAGTTTTGGACTCAATGAGCAGTTCTTC.

The table lists this clonotype with a few counts. The rearrangement uses TRBV27 and TRBJ2-3; D gene uncertain. V dropped 10 bases and J dropped 7 bases, with 12 bases sitting between them. The germline V gene has CDR1 MNHEY and CDR2 SMNVEV (reference sequence). The CDR3 loop spans 11 amino acids. CDR3 in DNA: TGTGCCACCACCCAGCACAATACGCAGTATTTT. Translation gives CATTQHNTQYF.

This clonotype has just a few counts. The gene calls are TRBV27 and TRBJ1-5; 8 bases map to TRBD1. The V and J ends lost 0 bases and 2 bases, in that order; junction bases with no gene match: 6. The germline V gene has CDR1 MNHEY and CDR2 SMNVEV (reference sequence). This CDR3 is 17 amino acids long. CDR3 region: CASSLSEGTGRNQPQHF. In DNA form, the CDR3 reads TGTGCCAGCAGTTTATCCGAGGGGACAGGCCGCAATCAGCCCCAGCATTTT.

This clonotype occurred many times. The rearrangement joins TRBV20-1 to TRBJ2-2; D perhaps matches TRBD1 (5 bases). The CDR3 is 13 amino acids. Germline lookup yields CDR1 DFQATT and CDR2 SNEGSKA (reference sequence). The V end lost 4 bases, the J end lost 4 bases, and 10 bases lay between the germline ends. CDR3 residues: CSAIQGSTGELFF. The DNA of the CDR3 is TGCAGTGCTATTCAGGGCTCCACCGGGGAGCTGTTTTTT.

The V gene is TRBV4-3, the J gene TRBJ2-1; 9 positions agree with TRBD1. Germline V gene data show CDR1 as LGHNA and CDR2 as YSLEER. V lost 1 base to trimming and J lost 4 bases; unmatched junction nucleotides: 8. The CDR3 runs to 17 residues. CDR3 sequence (DNA): TGCGCCAGCAGCCAAGCAGGGAACAGGGGGCTGTACAATGAGCAGTTCTTC. This encodes CASSQAGNRGLYNEQFF.